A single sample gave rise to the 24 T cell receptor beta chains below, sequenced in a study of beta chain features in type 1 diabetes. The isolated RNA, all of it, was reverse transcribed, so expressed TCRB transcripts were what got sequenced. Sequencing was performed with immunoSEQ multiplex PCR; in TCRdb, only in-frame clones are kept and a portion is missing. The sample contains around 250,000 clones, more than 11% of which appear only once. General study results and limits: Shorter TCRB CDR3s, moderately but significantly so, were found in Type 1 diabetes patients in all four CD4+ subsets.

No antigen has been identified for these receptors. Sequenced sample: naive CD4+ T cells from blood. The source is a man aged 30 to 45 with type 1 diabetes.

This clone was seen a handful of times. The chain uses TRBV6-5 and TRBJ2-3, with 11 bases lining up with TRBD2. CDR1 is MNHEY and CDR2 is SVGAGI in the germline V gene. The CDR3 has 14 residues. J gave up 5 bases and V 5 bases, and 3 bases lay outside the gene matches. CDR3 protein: CASSRSGGGDTQYF. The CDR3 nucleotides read TGTGCCAGCAGTCGTAGCGGGGGGGGAGATACGCAGTATTTT.

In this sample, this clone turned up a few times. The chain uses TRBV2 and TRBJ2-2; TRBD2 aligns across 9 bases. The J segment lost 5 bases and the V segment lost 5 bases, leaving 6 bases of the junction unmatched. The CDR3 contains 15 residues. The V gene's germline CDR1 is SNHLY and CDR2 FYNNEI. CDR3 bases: TGTGCCAGCAGTTTTGTTAGCGGGAGTACCGGGGAGCTGTTTTTT. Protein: CASSFVSGSTGELFF. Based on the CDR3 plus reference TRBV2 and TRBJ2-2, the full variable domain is EPEVTQTPSHQVTQMGQEVILRCVPISNHLYFYWYRQILGQKVEFLVSFYNNEISEKSEIFDDQFSVERPDGSNFTLKIRSTKLEDSAMYFCASSFVSGSTGELFFGEGSRLTVL.

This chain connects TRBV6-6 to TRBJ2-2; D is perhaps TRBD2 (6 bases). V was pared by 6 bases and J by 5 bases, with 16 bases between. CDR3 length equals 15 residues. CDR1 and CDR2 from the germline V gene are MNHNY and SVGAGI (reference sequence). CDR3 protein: CASSPLVGGTGELFF. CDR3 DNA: TGTGCCAGCAGCCCGCTAGTAGGAGGGACCGGGGAGCTGTTTTTT.

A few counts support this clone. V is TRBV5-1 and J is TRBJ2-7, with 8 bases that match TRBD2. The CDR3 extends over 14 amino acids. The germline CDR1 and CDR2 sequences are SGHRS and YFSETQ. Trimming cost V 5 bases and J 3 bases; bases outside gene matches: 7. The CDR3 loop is CASSRGGPYYEQYF. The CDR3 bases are TGCGCCAGCAGTCGGGGGGGTCCCTACTACGAGCAGTACTTC.

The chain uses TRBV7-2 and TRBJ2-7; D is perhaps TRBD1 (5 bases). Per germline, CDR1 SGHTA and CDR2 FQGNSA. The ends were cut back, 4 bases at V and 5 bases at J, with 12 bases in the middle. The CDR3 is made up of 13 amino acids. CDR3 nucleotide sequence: TGTGCCAGCAGCTCCAGGGTAGGGGACGAGCAGTACTTC. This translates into CASSSRVGDEQYF.

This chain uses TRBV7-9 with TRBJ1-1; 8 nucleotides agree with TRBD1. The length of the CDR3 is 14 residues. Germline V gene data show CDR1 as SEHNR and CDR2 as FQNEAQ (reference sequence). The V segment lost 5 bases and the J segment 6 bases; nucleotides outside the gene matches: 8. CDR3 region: CASSPQGDVAEAFF. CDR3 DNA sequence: TGTGCCAGCAGCCCACAGGGGGATGTCGCTGAAGCTTTCTTT.

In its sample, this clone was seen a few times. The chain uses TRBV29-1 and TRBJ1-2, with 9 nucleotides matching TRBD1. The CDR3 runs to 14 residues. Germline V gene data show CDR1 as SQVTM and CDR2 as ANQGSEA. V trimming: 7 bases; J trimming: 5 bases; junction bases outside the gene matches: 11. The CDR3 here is CSAERGQGKYGYTF. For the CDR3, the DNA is TGCAGCGCCGAGAGGGGACAGGGAAAGTATGGCTACACCTTC.

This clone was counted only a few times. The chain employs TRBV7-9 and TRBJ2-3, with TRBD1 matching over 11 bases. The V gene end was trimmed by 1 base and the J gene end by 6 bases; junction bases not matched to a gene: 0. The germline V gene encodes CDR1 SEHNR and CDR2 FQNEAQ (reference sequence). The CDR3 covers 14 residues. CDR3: CASSLGDRGDTQYF. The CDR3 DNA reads TGTGCCAGCAGCTTAGGGGACAGGGGGGATACGCAGTATTTT.

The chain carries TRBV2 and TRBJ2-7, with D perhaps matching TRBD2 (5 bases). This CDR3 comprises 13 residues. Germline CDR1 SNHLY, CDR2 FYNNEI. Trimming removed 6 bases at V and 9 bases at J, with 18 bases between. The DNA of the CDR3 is TGTGCCAGCAGGAAGGAAGGTGCTGGAGGGCAGTACTTC. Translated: CASRKEGAGGQYF. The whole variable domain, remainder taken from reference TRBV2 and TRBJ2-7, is EPEVTQTPSHQVTQMGQEVILRCVPISNHLYFYWYRQILGQKVEFLVSFYNNEISEKSEIFDDQFSVERPDGSNFTLKIRSTKLEDSAMYFCASRKEGAGGQYFGPGTRLTVT.

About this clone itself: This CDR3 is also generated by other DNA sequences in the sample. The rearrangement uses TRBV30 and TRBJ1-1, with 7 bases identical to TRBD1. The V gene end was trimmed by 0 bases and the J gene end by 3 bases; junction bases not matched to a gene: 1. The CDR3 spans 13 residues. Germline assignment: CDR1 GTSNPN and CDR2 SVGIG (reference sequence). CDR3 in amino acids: CAWSVQGYTEAFF. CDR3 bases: TGTGCCTGGAGTGTACAGGGGTACACTGAAGCTTTCTTT.

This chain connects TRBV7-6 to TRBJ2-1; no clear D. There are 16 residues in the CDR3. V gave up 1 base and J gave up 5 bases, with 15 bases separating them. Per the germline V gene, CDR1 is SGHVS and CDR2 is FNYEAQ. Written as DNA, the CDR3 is TGTGCCAGCAGCTTAGAGATGGTAGCACTGGACAATGAGCAGTTCTTC. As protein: CASSLEMVALDNEQFF.

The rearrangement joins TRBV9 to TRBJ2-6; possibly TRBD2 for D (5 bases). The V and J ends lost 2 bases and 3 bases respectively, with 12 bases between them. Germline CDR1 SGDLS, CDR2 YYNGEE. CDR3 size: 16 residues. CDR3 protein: CASSVGELSGANVLTF. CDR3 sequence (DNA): TGTGCCAGCAGCGTCGGGGAACTGAGTGGGGCCAACGTCCTGACTTTC.

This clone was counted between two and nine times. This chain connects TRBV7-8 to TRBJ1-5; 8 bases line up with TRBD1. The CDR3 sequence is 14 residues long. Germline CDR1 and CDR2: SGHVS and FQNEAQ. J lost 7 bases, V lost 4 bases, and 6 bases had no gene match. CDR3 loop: CASSSSDRGQPQHF. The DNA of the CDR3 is TGTGCCAGCAGCTCGTCTGACAGGGGCCAGCCCCAGCATTTT.

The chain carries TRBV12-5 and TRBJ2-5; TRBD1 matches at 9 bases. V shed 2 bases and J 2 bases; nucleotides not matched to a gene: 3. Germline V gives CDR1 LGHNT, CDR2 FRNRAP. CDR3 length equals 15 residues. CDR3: CASGLPGQGQETQYF. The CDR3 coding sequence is TGTGCTAGTGGTTTGCCGGGACAGGGACAAGAGACCCAGTACTTC.

CDR3 coding DNA: TGTGCCAGCAGTCATAGCGGGAAAGCCAAAAACATTCAGTACTTC. This sequence encodes CASSHSGKAKNIQYF. This sequence joins TRBV6-1 and TRBJ2-4, with TRBD2 matching over 8 bases. The CDR3 is 15 residues long. V lost 5 bases, J lost 0 bases, and 3 bases stayed unmatched. Germline CDR1 is MNHNS and CDR2 is SASEGT.

For the CDR3, the DNA is TGCAGCGTTTCGGGACAGAGCTCCTACGAGCAGTACTTC. It translates to CSVSGQSSYEQYF. V usage is TRBV29-1 and J usage is TRBJ2-5; 7 bases are a match to TRBD1. With the DNA end fitting TRBJ2-7 better, the J assignment may be wrong. CDR3 length equals 13 residues. The germline gives CDR1 SQVTM, CDR2 ANQGSEA.

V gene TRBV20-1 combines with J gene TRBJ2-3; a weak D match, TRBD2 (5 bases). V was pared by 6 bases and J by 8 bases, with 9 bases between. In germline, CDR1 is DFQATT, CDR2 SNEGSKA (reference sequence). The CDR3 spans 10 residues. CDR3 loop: CSASRGTQYF. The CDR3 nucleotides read TGCAGTGCCAGCCGGGGTACGCAGTATTTT.

CDR3 protein: CASSLAGTGLGNTIYF. CDR3 in DNA: TGCGCCAGCAGCTTGGCCGGGACAGGGCTGGGAAACACCATATATTTT. The rearrangement links TRBV5-1 to TRBJ1-3; the match to TRBD1 covers 9 bases. The CDR3 runs to 16 residues. The germline V gene has CDR1 SGHRS and CDR2 YFSETQ. J lost 4 bases, V lost 0 bases, and 5 bases had no gene match.

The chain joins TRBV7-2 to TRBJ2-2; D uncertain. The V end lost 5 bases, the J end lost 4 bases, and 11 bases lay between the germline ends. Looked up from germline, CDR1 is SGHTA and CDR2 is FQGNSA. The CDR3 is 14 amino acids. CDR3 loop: CASSPRSRTGELFF. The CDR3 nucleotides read TGTGCCAGCAGCCCACGGTCCCGCACCGGGGAGCTGTTTTTT.

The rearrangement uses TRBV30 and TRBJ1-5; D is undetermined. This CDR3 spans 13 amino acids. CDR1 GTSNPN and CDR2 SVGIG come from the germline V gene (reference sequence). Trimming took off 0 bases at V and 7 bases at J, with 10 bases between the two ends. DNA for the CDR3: TGTGCCTGGAGTGTAAATCTCAGGCAGCCCCAGCATTTT. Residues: CAWSVNLRQPQHF.

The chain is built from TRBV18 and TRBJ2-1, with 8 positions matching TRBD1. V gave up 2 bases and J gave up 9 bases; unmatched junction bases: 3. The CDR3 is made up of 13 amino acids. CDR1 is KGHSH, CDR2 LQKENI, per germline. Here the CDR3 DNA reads TGTGCCAGCTCACCATGGACAGGGAGTGAGCAGTTCTTC. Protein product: CASSPWTGSEQFF.

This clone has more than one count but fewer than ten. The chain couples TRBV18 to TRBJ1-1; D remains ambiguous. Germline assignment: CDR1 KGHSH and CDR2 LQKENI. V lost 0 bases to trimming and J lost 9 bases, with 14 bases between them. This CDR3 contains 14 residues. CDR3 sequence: CASSPPRNGEKAFF. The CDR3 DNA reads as TGTGCCAGCTCACCACCTAGGAACGGAGAGAAAGCTTTCTTT.

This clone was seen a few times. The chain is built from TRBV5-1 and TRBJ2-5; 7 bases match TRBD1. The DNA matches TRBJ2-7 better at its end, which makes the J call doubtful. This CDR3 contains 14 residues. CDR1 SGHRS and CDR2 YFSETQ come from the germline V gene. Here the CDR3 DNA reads TGCGCCAGCAGCTTTGGGACAGCCGGTGACGAGCAGTACTTC. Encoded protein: CASSFGTAGDEQYF.

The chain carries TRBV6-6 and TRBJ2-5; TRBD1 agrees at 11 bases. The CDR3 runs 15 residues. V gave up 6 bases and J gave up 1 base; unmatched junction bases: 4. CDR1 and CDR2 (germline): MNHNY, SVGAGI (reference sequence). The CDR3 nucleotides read TGTGCCAGCAGCTTGGGGACAGGGGGCCAAGAGACCCAGTACTTC. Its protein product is CASSLGTGGQETQYF.